The 10 T cell receptor beta chains below come from one sample, sequenced in a study of T cells in Graves' hyperthyroidism and ophthalmopathy. Authors of the study amplified TCR beta CDR3 regions from RNA transcripts. Using the HTBI primer set, a first-round RT-PCR was run on the TCR CDR3. TCRdb independently ran MiXCR on the multiplex PCR reads; one entry per CDR3 protein. The top ten hold over 15% of the sample, which has 550,000 to 700,000 distinct CDR3 sequences, about 43% seen once. Sequences were obtained from peripheral blood or thyroid tissue (not recorded which). These receptors all stem from an adult woman with Graves' disease, either hyperthyroidism or ophthalmopathy (not recorded which).

In its sample, this clonotype was seen many times. The genes are TRBV27 and TRBJ1-2, with a weak D call TRBD1 (5 bases). The V gene lost 4 bases and the J gene lost 4 bases, with 16 bases spanning the gap. Germline CDR1 and CDR2: MNHEY and SMNVEV (reference sequence). There are 15 residues in the CDR3. In DNA form, the CDR3 reads TGTGCCAGCAGTTCAAACGGTAGGGGCACCTATGGCTACACCTTC. Residues: CASSSNGRGTYGYTF.

This clonotype occurred a few times. V gene TRBV2 combines with J gene TRBJ1-5; D ambiguous. The CDR3 loop spans 14 amino acids. V shed 3 bases and J shed 5 bases, with 11 bases lying between them. Germline-derived CDR1 and CDR2 are SNHLY and FYNNEI. The CDR3 protein is CASSEPFTDQPQHF. The CDR3 region has the DNA TGTGCCAGCAGTGAGCCTTTCACAGATCAGCCCCAGCATTTT. Together with reference TRBV2 and TRBJ1-5, the CDR3 gives the full variable domain: EPEVTQTPSHQVTQMGQEVILRCVPISNHLYFYWYRQILGQKVEFLVSFYNNEISEKSEIFDDQFSVERPDGSNFTLKIRSTKLEDSAMYFCASSEPFTDQPQHFGDGTRLSIL.

This clonotype was counted at least ten times. V is TRBV10-3 and J is TRBJ2-5; 8 bases map to TRBD2. Germline V gives CDR1 ENHRY, CDR2 SYGVKD. J gave up 1 base and V 6 bases, and 4 bases lay outside the gene matches. This CDR3 spans 14 amino acids. As DNA, the CDR3 is TGTGCCATCAGCGGGGGGGGTAGCCAAGAGACCCAGTACTTC. Protein product: CAISGGGSQETQYF.

The V call is TRBV19, the J call TRBJ1-1; D perhaps matches TRBD1 (5 bases). This CDR3 region has 16 residues. Germline values: CDR1 LNHDA, CDR2 SQIVND (reference sequence). The germline V and J ends were trimmed by 4 bases and 5 bases, with 20 bases remaining between them. CDR3 nucleotides: TGTGCCAGTAGTAGGGGGTACTCTGGGGCCAAGACTGAAGCTTTCTTT. Protein product: CASSRGYSGAKTEAFF.

In this sample, this clonotype turned up many times. The chain carries TRBV7-9 and TRBJ2-7; no definite D call. The germline gives CDR1 SEHNR, CDR2 FQNEAQ (reference sequence). The CDR3 runs to 14 residues. V lost 5 bases and J 7 bases, leaving 18 bases between the germline ends. The CDR3 region is CASSPPGGPREQYF. The CDR3 DNA sequence: TGTGCCAGCAGCCCACCCGGTGGCCCTAGGGAGCAGTACTTC. Filled out from reference TRBV7-9 and TRBJ2-7, the complete variable domain reads DTGVSQNPRHKITKRGQNVTFRCDPISEHNRLYWYRQTLGQGPEFLTYFQNEAQLEKSRLLSDRFSAERPKGSFSTLEIQRTEQGDSAMYLCASSPPGGPREQYFGPGTRLTVT.

J is TRBJ2-7 and V is TRBV10-3; 8 bases line up with TRBD1. J gave up 4 bases and V 6 bases, and 11 bases lay outside the gene matches. Germline CDR1 and CDR2: ENHRY and SYGVKD. The CDR3 sequence is 15 residues long. CDR3 nucleotide sequence: TGTGCCATCAGGGCAGGGGCAGGGGGCAGGTACGAGCAGTACTTC. It yields the protein CAIRAGAGGRYEQYF.

A single count supports this clonotype. This rearrangement joins TRBV4-1 to TRBJ2-6; D perhaps matches TRBD2 (6 bases). Trimming left V 2 bases short and J 0 bases short, with 17 bases between. The germline V gene encodes CDR1 MGHRA and CDR2 YSYEKL. The CDR3 extends over 19 amino acids. Here the CDR3 DNA reads TGCGCCAGCAGCCAACCCCCTAGCGTAATACGCTCTGGGGCCAACGTCCTGACTTTC. It translates to CASSQPPSVIRSGANVLTF.

The V call is TRBV11-2, the J call TRBJ1-2; D not resolved. V lost 4 bases and J lost 8, with 17 bases in between. The V gene's germline CDR1 is SGHAT and CDR2 FQNNGV. This CDR3 has 14 amino acids. CDR3 in amino acids: CASSYMGGKGGYTF. The CDR3 bases are TGTGCCAGCAGCTACATGGGAGGAAAGGGAGGCTACACCTTC.

The chain has TRBV12-3 or TRBV12-4 and TRBJ1-5; 8 nucleotides align to TRBD1. The length of the CDR3 is 15 residues. V lost 5 bases and J lost 6; bases outside the gene matches: 9. CDR3 coding DNA: TGTGCCAGCAGTCAGTCAGGGGGCGCGGGTCAGCCCCAGCATTTT. Residues: CASSQSGGAGQPQHF.

The sample holds many counts of this clonotype. The chain carries TRBV7-3 and TRBJ1-1, with D possibly TRBD1 on 5 matching bases. The CDR3 extends over 13 amino acids. V lost 6 bases to trimming and J lost 1 base, with 9 bases between them. Germline CDR1 is SGHTA and CDR2 is FQGTGA. As DNA, the CDR3 is TGTGCCAGCAGTTACGGGGCGAACACTGAAGCTTTCTTT. Translating gives CASSYGANTEAFF.